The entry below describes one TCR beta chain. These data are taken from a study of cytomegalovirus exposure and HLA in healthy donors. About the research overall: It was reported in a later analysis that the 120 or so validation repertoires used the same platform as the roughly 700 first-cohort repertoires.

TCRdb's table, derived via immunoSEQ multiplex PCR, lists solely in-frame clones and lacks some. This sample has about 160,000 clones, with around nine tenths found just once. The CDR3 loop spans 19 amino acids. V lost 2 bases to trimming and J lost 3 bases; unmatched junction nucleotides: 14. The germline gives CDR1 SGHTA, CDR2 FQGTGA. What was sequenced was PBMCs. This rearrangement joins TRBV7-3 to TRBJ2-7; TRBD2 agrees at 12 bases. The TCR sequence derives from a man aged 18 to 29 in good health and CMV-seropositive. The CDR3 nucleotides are TGTGCCAGCAGCTTATATCCCTTTTCTAGCGGGAGGGCCGTCTACGAGCAGTACTTC. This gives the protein CASSLYPFSSGRAVYEQYF.